This TCR beta chain was sequenced for a study of tumor and adjacent non-tumor tissue in lung cancer. No cell sorting was done before RNA was extracted from the tissue. Comment on this clonotype: Its antigen remains unknown. An end of the junction does not agree with germline; a read error may underlie this.

Overall study results and limits: Compared with tumor, normal lung showed significantly lower TCR diversity.

TCRbeta libraries were built with three rounds of nested PCR, modified from ARM-PCR. TCRdb fed the multiplex PCR reads into MiXCR, producing one record per CDR3 protein. Altogether around 99,000 distinct CDR3 sequences are present, roughly 74% being singletons, with the ten largest covering around a third. The origin of this receptor is a woman aged 60-75 years with non-small cell lung cancer. Material for sequencing was lung tumor tissue.

The CDR3 bases are TGCAGTGCTAGAAGGGACCAATATAATGAGGAGTTGTTC. Its translation is CSARRDQYNEELF. The rearrangement uses TRBV20-1 and TRBJ2-1; the D gene could be TRBD1 or TRBD2 (5 bases each). Germline-derived CDR1 and CDR2 are DFQATT and SNEGSKA (reference sequence). The CDR3 is 13 amino acids.